These T cell receptor beta chains were read from a single sample in a study of regulatory T cells in long-lasting Graves disease. TCRdb fed the multiplex PCR reads into MiXCR, producing one record per CDR3 protein. The sample contains 450,000 to 650,000 distinct CDR3 sequences, 15% to 20% of which appear only once. These data also formed part of another study, on T cells in Graves' hyperthyroidism and ophthalmopathy.

The source material was peripheral blood mononuclear cells (PBMCs), sampled at new diagnosis, from a patient treated with antithyroid drugs. The source is a woman aged 40 to 65 with Graves disease. The CDR3 runs from the conserved cysteine through the conserved F or W. Each record gives: clone size, V gene, J gene, D gene, CDR3 DNA, CDR3 protein. The D gene is left open where the match is weak. The size of a clone is reported for some rows only, either as once, few or many, or as a class for expanded clones.

many,TRBV6-1,TRBJ1-5,NA,TGTGCCAGCAGGTCCTATAGCAATCAGCCCCAGCATTTT,CASRSYSNQPQHF
NA,TRBV5-4,TRBJ1-1,TRBD1,TGTGCCAGCAGCCCTGGGGGGCAGGGGGCAGGGAACACTGAAGCTTTCTTT,CASSPGGQGAGNTEAFF
many,TRBV11-2,TRBJ2-7,NA,TGTGCCAGCAGCTTAACGCATGAGGGCCTAGTGAACGGGCAGTACTTC,CASSLTHEGLVNGQYF
NA,TRBV19,TRBJ2-7,NA,TGTGCCAGTAGTATCGGCCAGATAAACTACGAGCAGTACTTC,CASSIGQINYEQYF
NA,TRBV5-6,TRBJ1-1,TRBD1,TGTGCCAGCACTTCTCCGGGGCCGGGACAGGGGGCATCTGAAGCTTTCTTT,CASTSPGPGQGASEAFF
NA,TRBV7-9,TRBJ2-2,TRBD1,TGTGCCAGCAGCCGTCTGACAGGGTTCATCGGGGAGCTGTTTTTT,CASSRLTGFIGELFF
many,TRBV3-1,TRBJ2-7,NA,TGTGCCAGCAGCCAAGATGGCGCGGCCGAGCAGTACTTC,CASSQDGAAEQYF
many,TRBV2,TRBJ1-2,NA,TGTGCCAGCAGTGCGGACGGTCTCTATGGCTACACCTTC,CASSADGLYGYTF
many,TRBV20-1,TRBJ1-1,NA,TGCAGTGCTAGAGAAGAGACAGAGACGAACACTGAAGCTTTCTTT,CSAREETETNTEAFF
NA,TRBV7-8,TRBJ2-7,NA,TGTGCCAGCAGCCCCGCGGGGCCTCCCTACGAGCAGTACTTC,CASSPAGPPYEQYF
many,TRBV12-3/TRBV12-4,TRBJ2-3,NA,TGTGCCAGCAGTTTGGCCGCTTACGGTAATACGCAGTATTTT,CASSLAAYGNTQYF
NA,TRBV5-6,TRBJ2-1,TRBD1,TGTGCCAGCAGCTCTTGGGGGACAGGGGCACAGAGGTCACGCAATGAGCAGTTCTTC,CASSSWGTGAQRSRNEQFF
NA,TRBV7-9,TRBJ1-3,NA,TGTGCCAGCAGCCCCAGACAGCCCGTATCTGGAAACACCATATATTTT,CASSPRQPVSGNTIYF
NA,TRBV7-9,TRBJ1-2,NA,TGTGCCAGCAGCTTAATGATTGGGACCGACGCTAACTATGGCTACACCTTC,CASSLMIGTDANYGYTF
NA,TRBV12-3/TRBV12-4,TRBJ2-5,NA,TGTGCCAGCACCCTTGGGGGAGGGCAGGGGGCCGAGACCCAGTACTTC,CASTLGGGQGAETQYF
NA,TRBV19,TRBJ1-5,TRBD1,TGTGCCAGTAGTATTCCGGGACAGGGCTTTCAGCCCCAGCATTTT,CASSIPGQGFQPQHF
many,TRBV5-6,TRBJ2-3,TRBD2,TGTGCCAGCAGCTTGTTTTCCCCACTAGCGGGGAAACCAAATACGCAGTATTTT,CASSLFSPLAGKPNTQYF
many,TRBV27,TRBJ1-1,NA,TGTGCCAGCAGTTTTAAGGCGAACACTGAAGCTTTCTTT,CASSFKANTEAFF
many,TRBV28,TRBJ1-2,NA,TGTGCCAGCATCACAAAAGGGCACTATGGCTACACCTTC,CASITKGHYGYTF
few,TRBV12-3/TRBV12-4,TRBJ2-2,NA,TGTGCCAGCGGGCGGGCCCGACCACTTGCCGGGGAGCTGTTTTTT,CASGRARPLAGELFF
many,TRBV6-1,TRBJ1-5,TRBD1,TGTGCCAGCAGTCCAGGGGGAAAGTTGAGCAATCAGCCCCAGCATTTT,CASSPGGKLSNQPQHF
NA,TRBV6-1,TRBJ1-1,NA,TGTGCCAGCAGTGAAGTAGTTGGACCCTTTCCGTGGTTT,CASSEVVGPFPWF
few,TRBV29-1,TRBJ2-1,TRBD1,TGCAGCGTGGACAAGACAGGGGCTGAGCAGTTCTTC,CSVDKTGAEQFF
few,TRBV7-9,TRBJ2-4,TRBD1,TGTGCCAGCAGCCGGGACAGGGTCGATCTGTACTTC,CASSRDRVDLYF
many,TRBV28,TRBJ1-6,NA,TGTGCCAGCAGTCCTCGGACGGTATCACCCCTCCACTTT,CASSPRTVSPLHF
few,TRBV5-1,TRBJ2-1,TRBD1,TGCGCCAGCAGCAAGCGACAGGGGGGGAACAATGAGCAGTTCTTC,CASSKRQGGNNEQFF